This entry features one TCR beta chain sequence. Antigen: not known. Primers included in the PCR were 60 Vbeta and 13 Jbeta primers. TCRdb keeps only in-frame clones here, not all; method: immunoSEQ multiplex PCR. Its clone listing holds around 39,000 clones. CDR3 length: 13 amino acids. Germline V gene lookup returns CDR1 ENHRY and CDR2 SYGVKD. Trimming cost V 2 bases and J 4 bases, with 5 bases left between them. The record originates from a study of cytomegalovirus exposure and HLA in healthy donors. Whole-study context: Around 77 million unique TCRs from HLA-typed donors made up an early data release. Study-level findings and limits: Cytomegalovirus association was assigned to more than 150 TCR beta chains.

The specimen was PBMCs. This receptor was identified in a male donor in good health and CMV-seronegative. The chain combines TRBV10-3 with TRBJ1-4; no definite D call. The CDR3 DNA reads TGTGCCATCAGTGAGCGACTTAATGAAAAACTGTTTTTT. This sequence encodes CAISERLNEKLFF.